These 27 T cell receptor beta chains were all obtained from the same sample, sequenced in a study of blood T cell repertoires in COVID-19. TCRdb's copy holds only in-frame clones and misses some; the assay was immunoSEQ multiplex PCR. This sample yields 150,000 to 200,000 clones, of which approximately 91% are seen a single time; roughly 2.2% belongs to the top ten. Material: peripheral blood. Every receptor here comes from a man in his sixties or seventies with active or convalescent COVID-19.

The chain couples TRBV28 to TRBJ1-4; perhaps TRBD1 as D (6 bases). The CDR3 has 12 amino acids. Germline V gene sequence: CDR1 MDHEN, CDR2 SYDVKM. CDR3 in amino acids: CAAGTLSEKLFF. Written as DNA, the CDR3 is TGTGCAGCCGGGACATTGTCTGAAAAACTGTTTTTT.

The chain carries TRBV28 and TRBJ2-1; the match to TRBD2 covers 10 bases. The V gene end was trimmed by 6 bases and the J gene end by 8 bases; junction bases not matched to a gene: 10. CDR1 and CDR2 (germline): MDHEN, SYDVKM. CDR3 length: 15 residues. CDR3 in amino acids: CASRRASGSYHEQFF. The CDR3 DNA follows: TGTGCCAGCAGGCGTGCTAGCGGGAGTTACCATGAGCAGTTCTTC.

The CDR3 protein is CASSLVGAGLTDTQYF. The CDR3 bases are TGTGCCAGCAGCTTAGTTGGAGCGGGGCTCACAGATACGCAGTATTTT. This sequence joins TRBV11-2 and TRBJ2-3; 7 bases are shared with TRBD2. Trimming took 1 base from V and 2 from J; bases not matched to a gene: 6. From germline, CDR1 is SGHAT and CDR2 FQNNGV. This CDR3 region has 16 residues.

This clone was seen only once. The CDR3 nucleotides read TGTGCCAGCAGCTTAGCGCTCCCACCCCGGGGAGAGACCCAGTACTTC. Its translation is CASSLALPPRGETQYF. The chain uses TRBV7-2 and TRBJ2-5; a possible D gene is TRBD2 (5 bases). Germline CDR1 reads SGHTA; CDR2 reads FQGNSA. The CDR3 runs 16 residues. V lost 0 bases, J lost 4 bases, and 15 bases lay in between.

V gene TRBV4-1 combines with J gene TRBJ1-5, with D tentatively TRBD1 (6 bases). The CDR3 totals 17 residues. CDR1 and CDR2 (germline): MGHRA, YSYEKL. Trimming left V 2 bases short and J 3 bases short, with 17 bases between. The CDR3 here is CASSQNSGGSSNQPQHF. The CDR3 coding sequence is TGCGCCAGCAGCCAAAACTCGGGGGGCAGTTCCAATCAGCCCCAGCATTTT.

The chain couples TRBV27 to TRBJ2-6; TRBD1 aligns across 8 bases. Germline values: CDR1 MNHEY, CDR2 SMNVEV (reference sequence). The CDR3 is 19 residues long. V shed 4 bases, J shed 0 bases, and the junction held 11 bases outside the gene matches. The CDR3 reads CASSSLDRGLSSGANVLTF. The CDR3 DNA reads as TGTGCCAGCAGTTCATTAGACAGGGGCCTGAGCTCTGGGGCCAACGTCCTGACTTTC.

The rearrangement uses TRBV7-8 and TRBJ2-3, with no clear D. V dropped 5 bases and J dropped 2 bases, with 17 bases sitting between them. CDR1 is SGHVS and CDR2 is FQNEAQ in the germline V gene. The CDR3 extends over 16 amino acids. CDR3 DNA sequence: TGTGCCAGCAGCCTTGACGGCAGTGGAGCCACAGATACGCAGTATTTT. Protein sequence: CASSLDGSGATDTQYF.

The chain is built from TRBV2 and TRBJ2-3, with 11 positions matching TRBD2. Per the germline V gene, CDR1 is SNHLY and CDR2 is FYNNEI. The CDR3 contains 16 residues. Trimming at V came to 7 bases and at J to 4 bases, leaving 10 bases not matched to a gene. CDR3 in amino acids: CASMTGSSGGADTQYF. Written as DNA, the CDR3 is TGTGCCAGCATGACTGGGAGTAGCGGGGGGGCAGATACGCAGTATTTT.

V and J are TRBV10-2 and TRBJ2-7, with 7 bases lining up with TRBD2. The CDR3 extends over 14 amino acids. After removal of 6 bases from V and 0 bases from J, the junction contained 5 bases not matched to a gene. The germline V gene has CDR1 WSHSY and CDR2 SAAADI. This CDR3 is CASRGEGVSYEQYF. DNA of the CDR3: TGCGCCAGCAGGGGGGAGGGTGTCTCCTACGAGCAGTACTTC.

This clone showed up just a few times. V gene TRBV18 combines with J gene TRBJ2-7; D is possibly TRBD2 (5 bases). V was cut by 3 bases and J by 4 bases, with 13 bases left in between. In germline, CDR1 is KGHSH, CDR2 LQKENI. This CDR3 comprises 14 residues. The CDR3 here is CASSPNPGIYEQYF. The CDR3 DNA follows: TGTGCCAGCTCACCTAATCCCGGGATTTACGAGCAGTACTTC.

This rearrangement joins TRBV28 to TRBJ1-3; D gene ambiguous. This CDR3 spans 14 amino acids. Germline CDR1 and CDR2: MDHEN and SYDVKM. Trimming stripped 5 bases from V and 4 bases from J, with 12 bases between. CDR3 region: CASSPGVTGNTIYF. CDR3 bases: TGTGCCAGCAGTCCCGGGGTTACAGGAAACACCATATATTTT.

As regards this clone: Its ends do not fully match the called genes, so a read error is possible. This chain joins TRBV6-5 and TRBJ1-1; possibly TRBD1 for D (5 bases). The CDR3 loop spans 14 amino acids. Germline V gene data show CDR1 as MNHEY and CDR2 as SVGAGI. The CDR3 DNA sequence: TGTGCCAGCAGGTACTCGTTCGGGGGGACTGAAGCTTTCTTT. As protein: CASRYSFGGTEAFF.

The chain employs TRBV6-6 and TRBJ1-3; no definite D call. V was trimmed by 8 bases and J by 0 bases, leaving 8 bases between them. CDR3 length: 13 residues. Germline loops: CDR1 MNHNY, CDR2 SVGAGI (reference sequence). CDR3 amino acids: CASLQDSGNTIYF. The CDR3 DNA reads TGTGCCAGCCTTCAGGACTCTGGAAACACCATATATTTT.

V and J are TRBV5-4 and TRBJ2-7, with D possibly matching TRBD1 (6 bases). With 5 bases removed from V and 0 bases from J, the gap between germline ends came to 15 bases. CDR1 SGHNT and CDR2 YYREEE come from the germline V gene (reference sequence). The CDR3 has 15 residues. CDR3 in DNA: TGTGCCAGCAGGTTGACAGGCGAGAGCTCCTACGAGCAGTACTTC. Translating gives CASRLTGESSYEQYF.

This chain connects TRBV9 to TRBJ2-1; TRBD2 matches at 16 bases. This CDR3 contains 20 residues. The V gene's germline CDR1 is SGDLS and CDR2 YYNGEE. Trimming took 4 bases from V and 0 from J; bases not matched to a gene: 10. This CDR3 reads CASSPGTSGGAGPSYNEQFF. Written as DNA, the CDR3 is TGTGCCAGCAGCCCTGGGACTAGCGGGGGGGCCGGTCCCTCCTACAATGAGCAGTTCTTC.

The V and J genes are TRBV29-1 and TRBJ2-5; maybe TRBD2 (5 bases). Germline lookup yields CDR1 SQVTM and CDR2 ANQGSEA. This CDR3 comprises 14 residues. V shed 7 bases and J shed 2 bases, with 17 bases lying between them. The DNA for the CDR3 is TGCAGCGCAGCCCGAGGGCGCCAACAAGAGACCCAGTACTTC. Its protein is CSAARGRQQETQYF.

The chain recombines TRBV19 with TRBJ1-3, with D perhaps matching TRBD1 (6 bases). The CDR3 has 17 amino acids. The V end was cut by 2 bases, the J end by 7 bases, with 21 bases between. From germline, CDR1 is LNHDA and CDR2 SQIVND (reference sequence). The CDR3 region has the DNA TGTGCCAGTAGTATAAAGGGAGGATGGGGGGGCCAGAACACCATATATTTT. Translating it yields CASSIKGGWGGQNTIYF.

The rearrangement links TRBV19 to TRBJ2-1, with 11 bases matching TRBD1. V lost 5 bases to trimming and J lost 6 bases; unmatched junction nucleotides: 6. Germline V CDR1 and CDR2: LNHDA, SQIVND (reference sequence). CDR3 length: 15 residues. In nucleotides, the CDR3 is TGTGCCAGTAGTCGAACCGGGACAGGGGGCAATGAGCAGTTCTTC. Its protein product is CASSRTGTGGNEQFF.

This clone appeared once. The rearrangement uses TRBV5-4 and TRBJ1-2; D unresolved. The ends were cut back, 4 bases at V and 3 bases at J, with 19 bases in the middle. The CDR3 loop spans 16 amino acids. Germline CDR1 SGHNT, CDR2 YYREEE (reference sequence). The CDR3 here is CASSLAQTPGYYGYTF. CDR3 DNA: TGTGCCAGCAGCCTAGCCCAGACCCCGGGATACTATGGCTACACCTTC.

The chain combines TRBV4-3 with TRBJ2-1; 12 nucleotides agree with TRBD1. CDR1 and CDR2 (germline): LGHNA, YSLEER. Trimming took 5 bases from V and 2 from J; bases not matched to a gene: 10. The CDR3 spans 18 residues. This CDR3 reads CASSRGQGAREAYNEQFF. The CDR3 region has the DNA TGCGCCAGCAGCAGGGGACAGGGGGCACGTGAGGCCTACAATGAGCAGTTCTTC.

The chain carries TRBV30 and TRBJ2-3; tentative D call: TRBD2 (5 bases). The CDR3 length is 13 residues. CDR1 and CDR2 (germline): GTSNPN, SVGIG (reference sequence). V lost 0 bases, J lost 4 bases, and 8 bases lay in between. The CDR3 loop reads CAWSVDSPDTQYF. CDR3 DNA: TGTGCCTGGAGTGTGGACTCGCCAGATACGCAGTATTTT.

This sequence joins TRBV4-3 and TRBJ2-7; 11 bases align to TRBD2. CDR3 length: 15 residues. V lost 1 base and J lost 2; bases outside the gene matches: 1. CDR1 and CDR2 (germline): LGHNA, YSLEER. The CDR3 spells CASSQGLAGTYEQYF. CDR3 coding DNA: TGCGCCAGCAGCCAAGGACTAGCGGGGACCTACGAGCAGTACTTC.

The chain combines TRBV7-2 with TRBJ2-2; D may be TRBD2 (6 bases). The V gene's germline CDR1 is SGHTA and CDR2 FQGNSA. This CDR3 spans 16 amino acids. V was shortened by 0 bases and J by 5 bases, with 13 bases between the two germline ends. CDR3 sequence: CASSLAAGGITGELFF. In DNA form, the CDR3 reads TGTGCCAGCAGCTTAGCCGCTGGGGGGATTACCGGGGAGCTGTTTTTT.

V and J are TRBV2 and TRBJ2-3, with D tentatively TRBD1 (5 bases). This CDR3 has 14 residues. Trimming removed 10 bases at V and 2 bases at J, with 16 bases between. Germline CDR1 SNHLY, CDR2 FYNNEI. CDR3 nucleotide sequence: TGTGCCACGGTGGGGCTCACTCCCACAGATACGCAGTATTTT. This encodes CATVGLTPTDTQYF. Filled out from reference TRBV2 and TRBJ2-3, the complete variable domain reads EPEVTQTPSHQVTQMGQEVILRCVPISNHLYFYWYRQILGQKVEFLVSFYNNEISEKSEIFDDQFSVERPDGSNFTLKIRSTKLEDSAMYFCATVGLTPTDTQYFGPGTRLTVL.

The V and J genes are TRBV11-3 and TRBJ2-3; TRBD2 is a possible D gene (6 bases). V was clipped by 1 base and J by 1 base, with 15 bases between them. This CDR3 contains 17 residues. The V gene's germline CDR1 is SGHNT and CDR2 YENEEA. The DNA of the CDR3 is TGTGCCAGCAGCTTAGGGGAGGATAGTGGCCGCACAGATACGCAGTATTTT. Its translation is CASSLGEDSGRTDTQYF. Looking up the rest from reference TRBV11-3 and TRBJ2-3 gives the full variable domain: EAGVVQSPRYKIIEKKQPVAFWCNPISGHNTLYWYLQNLGQGPELLIRYENEEAVDDSQLPKDRFSAERLKGVDSTLKIQPAELGDSAVYLCASSLGEDSGRTDTQYFGPGTRLTVL.

This clone was recorded only once. The chain uses TRBV30 and TRBJ1-5, with D unresolved. Per the germline V gene, CDR1 is GTSNPN and CDR2 is SVGIG (reference sequence). The CDR3 is 15 residues long. Trimming shortened V by 1 base and J by 6 bases, and 16 bases separated the two germline ends. For the CDR3, the DNA is TGTGCCTGGAGTGGGGGAGGTCTGCTTTCTCAGCCCCAGCATTTT. This gives the protein CAWSGGGLLSQPQHF.

The J gene is TRBJ1-4, the V gene TRBV28; D is unclear. The CDR3 length is 14 residues. The V and J ends lost 4 bases and 3 bases respectively, with 9 bases between them. Germline V lookup: CDR1 MDHEN, CDR2 SYDVKM. The CDR3: CASSSRRPNEKLFF. CDR3 DNA: TGTGCCAGCAGTTCGCGGCGTCCTAATGAAAAACTGTTTTTT. The full variable domain, its missing parts supplied by reference TRBV28 and TRBJ1-4, is DVKVTQSSRYLVKRTGEKVFLECVQDMDHENMFWYRQDPGLGLRLIYFSYDVKMKEKGDIPEGYSVSREKKERFSLILESASTNQTSMYLCASSSRRPNEKLFFGSGTQLSVL.